This entry concerns a single TCR beta chain. The entry originates in a study of blood T cell repertoires in COVID-19. In the study overall: Nucleic acid was either cDNA or gDNA, and it came from T cells, B-cell-depleted T cells, or PBMCs.

The V gene's germline CDR1 is LGHNA and CDR2 YSLEER. V was pared by 0 bases and J by 9 bases, with 13 bases of the junction left unmatched. The CDR3 is 16 amino acids. As handled by the study authors: Amplification of reference gene primers was used by the study to estimate nucleated cell counts. TCRdb's copy holds only in-frame clones and misses some; the assay was immunoSEQ multiplex PCR. The D gene and trimming were derived from the DNA, and the V and J assignments and clone size from that table. This table holds some 270,000 clones, 75% to 95% found once. Cohort allocation depended upon clinical history that participants reported.

The chain is built from TRBV4-3 and TRBJ2-7; 8 bases map to TRBD1. Sequencing was performed on PBMCs or T cells enriched from blood (not recorded which). The receptor was derived from a man aged 35-49 years who had been exposed to COVID-19. The CDR3 sequence is CASSQDSSDRVYGQYF. The DNA of the CDR3 is TGCGCCAGCAGCCAAGATTCGTCGGACAGGGTTTATGGGCAGTACTTC.